This T cell receptor beta chain was sequenced in a study of cytomegalovirus exposure and HLA in healthy donors. Whole-study findings and limits: The authors excluded some V segments, including TRBV6-2 and TRBV6-3, as indistinguishable. Association of a missense DCLRE1C variant with TCR beta V- and J-gene trimming was reported in a later analysis. Using the classifier, cytomegalovirus status was reportedly diagnosed with high specificity and sensitivity.

In germline, CDR1 is GTSNPN, CDR2 SVGIG (reference sequence). Trimming removed 3 bases from V and 5 bases from J, with 14 bases in between. This CDR3 is 13 amino acids long. Primers included in the PCR were 60 Vbeta and 13 Jbeta primers. Measured with immunoSEQ multiplex PCR; TCRdb has only the in-frame clones, and not every one. The table records approximately 100,000 clones, 74% of them present only once. About this clone: Its antigen is undetermined.

The V and J genes are TRBV30 and TRBJ2-7; D possibly corresponds to TRBD1 (5 bases). The clonotype was recovered from a human donor in good health. The sequenced sample consisted of PBMCs. In nucleotides, the CDR3 is TGTGCCTGGAGCGTCCAGGGTCTCCACGAGCAGTACTTC. This sequence encodes CAWSVQGLHEQYF.